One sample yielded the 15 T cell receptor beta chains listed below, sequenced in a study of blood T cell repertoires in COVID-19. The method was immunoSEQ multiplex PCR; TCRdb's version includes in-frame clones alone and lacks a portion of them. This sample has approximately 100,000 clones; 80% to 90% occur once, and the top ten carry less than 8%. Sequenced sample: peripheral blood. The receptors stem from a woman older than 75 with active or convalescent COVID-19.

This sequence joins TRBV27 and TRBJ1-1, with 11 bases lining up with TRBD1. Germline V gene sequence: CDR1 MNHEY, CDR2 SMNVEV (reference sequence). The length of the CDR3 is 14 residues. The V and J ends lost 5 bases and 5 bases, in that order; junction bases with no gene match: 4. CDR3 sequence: CASSPGTGGTEAFF. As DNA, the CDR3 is TGTGCCAGCAGTCCAGGGACAGGGGGAACTGAAGCTTTCTTT.

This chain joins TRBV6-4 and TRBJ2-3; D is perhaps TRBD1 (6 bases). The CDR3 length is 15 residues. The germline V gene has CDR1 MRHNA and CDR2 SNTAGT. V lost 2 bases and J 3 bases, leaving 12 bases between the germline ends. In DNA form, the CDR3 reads TGTGCCAGCAGTGACCTGGGACACTCAACAGATACGCAGTATTTT. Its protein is CASSDLGHSTDTQYF.

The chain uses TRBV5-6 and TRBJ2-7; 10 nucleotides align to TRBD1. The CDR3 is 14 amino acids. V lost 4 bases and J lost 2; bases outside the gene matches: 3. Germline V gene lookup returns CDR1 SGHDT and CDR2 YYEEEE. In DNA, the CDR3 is TGTGCCAGCAGCCCCGGGACAGGGGCCTACGAGCAGTACTTC. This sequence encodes CASSPGTGAYEQYF. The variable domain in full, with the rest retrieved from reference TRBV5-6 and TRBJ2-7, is DAGVTQSPTHLIKTRGQQVTLRCSPKSGHDTVSWYQQALGQGPQFIFQYYEEEERQRGNFPDRFSGHQFPNYSSELNVNALLLGDSALYLCASSPGTGAYEQYFGPGTRLTVT.

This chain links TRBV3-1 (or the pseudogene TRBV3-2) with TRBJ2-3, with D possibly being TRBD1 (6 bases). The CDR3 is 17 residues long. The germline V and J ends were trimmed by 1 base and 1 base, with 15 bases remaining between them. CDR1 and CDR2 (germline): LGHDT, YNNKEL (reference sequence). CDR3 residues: CASSQGGGSSRTDTQYF. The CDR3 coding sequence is TGTGCCAGCAGCCAAGGAGGGGGATCCTCCCGCACAGATACGCAGTATTTT.

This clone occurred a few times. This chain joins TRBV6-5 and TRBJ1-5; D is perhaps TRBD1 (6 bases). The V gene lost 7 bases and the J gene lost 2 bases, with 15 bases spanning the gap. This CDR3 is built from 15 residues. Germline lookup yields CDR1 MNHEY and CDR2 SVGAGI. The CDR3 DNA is TGTGCCAGCAAGGGGGGGAATCGGGGCAATCAGCCCCAGCATTTT. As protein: CASKGGNRGNQPQHF.

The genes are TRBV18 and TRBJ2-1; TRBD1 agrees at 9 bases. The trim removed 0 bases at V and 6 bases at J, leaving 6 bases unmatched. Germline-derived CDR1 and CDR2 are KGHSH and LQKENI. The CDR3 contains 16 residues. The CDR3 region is CASSPPGTGKLNEQFF. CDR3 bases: TGTGCCAGCTCACCACCCGGGACAGGGAAACTCAATGAGCAGTTCTTC.

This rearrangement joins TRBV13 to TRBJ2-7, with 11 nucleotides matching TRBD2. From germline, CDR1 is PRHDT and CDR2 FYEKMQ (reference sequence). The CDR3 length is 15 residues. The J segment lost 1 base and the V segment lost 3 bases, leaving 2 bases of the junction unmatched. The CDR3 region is CASSFTSGSSYEQYF. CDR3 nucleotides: TGTGCCAGCAGCTTCACTAGCGGGAGTTCCTACGAGCAGTACTTC.

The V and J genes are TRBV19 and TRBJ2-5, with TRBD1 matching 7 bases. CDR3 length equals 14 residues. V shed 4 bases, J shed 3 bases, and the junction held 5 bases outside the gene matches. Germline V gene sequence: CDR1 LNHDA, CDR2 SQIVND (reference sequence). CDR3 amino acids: CASSTSQGKETQYF. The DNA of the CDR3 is TGTGCCAGTAGTACATCACAGGGGAAAGAGACCCAGTACTTC.

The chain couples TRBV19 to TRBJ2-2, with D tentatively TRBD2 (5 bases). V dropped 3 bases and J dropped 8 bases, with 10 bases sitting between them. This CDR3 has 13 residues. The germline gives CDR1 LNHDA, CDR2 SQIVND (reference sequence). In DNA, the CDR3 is TGTGCCAGTAGTATTAGCGCTCAGGGGGAGCTGTTTTTT. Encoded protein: CASSISAQGELFF.

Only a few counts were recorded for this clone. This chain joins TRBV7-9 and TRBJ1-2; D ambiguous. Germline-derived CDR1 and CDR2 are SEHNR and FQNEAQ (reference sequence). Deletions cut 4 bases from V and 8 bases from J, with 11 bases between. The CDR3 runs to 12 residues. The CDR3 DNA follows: TGTGCCAGCAGCTCGAGGACGGGAGGCTACACCTTC. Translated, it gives CASSSRTGGYTF.

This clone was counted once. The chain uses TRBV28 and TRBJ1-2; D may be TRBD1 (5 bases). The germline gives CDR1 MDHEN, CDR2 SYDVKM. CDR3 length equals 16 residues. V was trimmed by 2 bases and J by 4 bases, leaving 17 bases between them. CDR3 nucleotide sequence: TGTGCCAGCAGTTTAGCAGGACATGACGCGACCTATGGCTACACCTTC. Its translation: CASSLAGHDATYGYTF.

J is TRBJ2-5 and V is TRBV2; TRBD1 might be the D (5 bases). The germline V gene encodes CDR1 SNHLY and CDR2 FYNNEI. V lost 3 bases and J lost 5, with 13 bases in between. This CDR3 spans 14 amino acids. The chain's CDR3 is CASSDLQRQETQYF. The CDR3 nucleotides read TGTGCCAGCAGTGATCTTCAGCGACAGGAGACCCAGTACTTC.

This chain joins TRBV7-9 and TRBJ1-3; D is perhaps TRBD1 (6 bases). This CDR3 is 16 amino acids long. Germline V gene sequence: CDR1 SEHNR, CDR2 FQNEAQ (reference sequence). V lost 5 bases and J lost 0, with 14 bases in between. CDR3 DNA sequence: TGTGCCAGCAGCACCCGACAGGTTAGCTCTGGAAACACCATATATTTT. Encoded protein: CASSTRQVSSGNTIYF.

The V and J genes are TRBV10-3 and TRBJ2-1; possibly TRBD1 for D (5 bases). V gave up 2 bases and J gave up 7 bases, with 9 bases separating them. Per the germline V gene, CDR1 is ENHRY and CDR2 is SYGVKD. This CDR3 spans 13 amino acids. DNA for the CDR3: TGTGCCATCAGTGAGAGGGGTTCGAATGAGCAGTTCTTC. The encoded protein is CAISERGSNEQFF.

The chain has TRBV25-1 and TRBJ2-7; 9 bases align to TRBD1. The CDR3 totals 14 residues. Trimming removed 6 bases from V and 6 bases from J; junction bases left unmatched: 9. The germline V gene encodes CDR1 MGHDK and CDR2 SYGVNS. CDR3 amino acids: CASRGDRDGGEQYF. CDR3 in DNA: TGTGCCAGCAGGGGGGACAGGGACGGGGGCGAGCAGTACTTC.